A single T cell receptor beta chain is shown here with its context. Its specificity is not known. Per the germline V gene, CDR1 is SGHRS and CDR2 is YFSETQ. This CDR3 comprises 15 residues. V lost 4 bases, J lost 3 bases, and 14 bases lay in between. Unique molecular identifiers were incorporated into the prepared TCRbeta library. TCRdb processed the PCR reads anew with MiXCR; each CDR3 protein has one entry. The sample carries approximately 500,000 distinct CDR3 sequences, 25% to 30% recorded once. These data originate in a study of T-cell reconstitution after alpha-beta-depleted transplantation in children. Points from the study as a whole: Some patients' high day-60 TCRbeta diversity was attributed to recipient cells surviving conditioning. Several hundred rapidly expanded clones from non-depleted graft cells reportedly supplied alpha-beta T cells about two months post-transplant.

This clonotype originated in a boy under two years old with Wiskott-Aldrich syndrome, due to receive a stem cell transplant. Source: PBMCs, taken before TCRalphabeta/CD19-depleted stem cell transplant. V usage is TRBV5-1 and J usage is TRBJ2-1; tentative D call: TRBD2 (6 bases). CDR3 DNA: TGCGCCAGCAGCCTGCTACGACTAGACTACAATGAGCAGTTCTTC. Translating gives CASSLLRLDYNEQFF.